This T cell receptor (beta chain) came from a study of T-cell memory formation after mild COVID-19. Across the study: TCR clusters were mostly confined to one donor each. Study results and caveats: CD4+ bias marked clones expanding day 15 to 37, unlike balanced contracting clones. A subset of responding clones appeared in pre-infection memory, suggesting cross-reactive memory joined.

UMIs and sample barcodes were carried by the TCR alpha and TCR beta cDNA libraries that 5'RACE produced using constant-segment primers. TCRdb independently ran MiXCR on the 5' RACE reads; one entry per CDR3 protein. Of more than 350,000 distinct CDR3 sequences listed, around a sixth were seen once; the top ten hold roughly 21%. Germline V gives CDR1 LNHNV, CDR2 YYDKDF (reference sequence). The CDR3 contains 16 residues. The germline V and J ends were trimmed by 2 bases and 0 bases, with 10 bases remaining between them. The sample holds a few counts of this clonotype. Its specificity is not known. The chain recombines TRBV15 with TRBJ2-2; a possible D gene is TRBD2 (6 bases). The receptor's source is a man aged 18 to 30 who had mild COVID-19 (a few samples of this study predate the infection). Cell type and time point are not known. Input material: PBMCs or a T cell subset sorted from them (not recorded which). This chain's CDR3 is CATSRLAHTNTGELFF. The CDR3 region has the DNA TGTGCCACCAGCAGACTAGCGCACACGAACACCGGGGAGCTGTTTTTT.